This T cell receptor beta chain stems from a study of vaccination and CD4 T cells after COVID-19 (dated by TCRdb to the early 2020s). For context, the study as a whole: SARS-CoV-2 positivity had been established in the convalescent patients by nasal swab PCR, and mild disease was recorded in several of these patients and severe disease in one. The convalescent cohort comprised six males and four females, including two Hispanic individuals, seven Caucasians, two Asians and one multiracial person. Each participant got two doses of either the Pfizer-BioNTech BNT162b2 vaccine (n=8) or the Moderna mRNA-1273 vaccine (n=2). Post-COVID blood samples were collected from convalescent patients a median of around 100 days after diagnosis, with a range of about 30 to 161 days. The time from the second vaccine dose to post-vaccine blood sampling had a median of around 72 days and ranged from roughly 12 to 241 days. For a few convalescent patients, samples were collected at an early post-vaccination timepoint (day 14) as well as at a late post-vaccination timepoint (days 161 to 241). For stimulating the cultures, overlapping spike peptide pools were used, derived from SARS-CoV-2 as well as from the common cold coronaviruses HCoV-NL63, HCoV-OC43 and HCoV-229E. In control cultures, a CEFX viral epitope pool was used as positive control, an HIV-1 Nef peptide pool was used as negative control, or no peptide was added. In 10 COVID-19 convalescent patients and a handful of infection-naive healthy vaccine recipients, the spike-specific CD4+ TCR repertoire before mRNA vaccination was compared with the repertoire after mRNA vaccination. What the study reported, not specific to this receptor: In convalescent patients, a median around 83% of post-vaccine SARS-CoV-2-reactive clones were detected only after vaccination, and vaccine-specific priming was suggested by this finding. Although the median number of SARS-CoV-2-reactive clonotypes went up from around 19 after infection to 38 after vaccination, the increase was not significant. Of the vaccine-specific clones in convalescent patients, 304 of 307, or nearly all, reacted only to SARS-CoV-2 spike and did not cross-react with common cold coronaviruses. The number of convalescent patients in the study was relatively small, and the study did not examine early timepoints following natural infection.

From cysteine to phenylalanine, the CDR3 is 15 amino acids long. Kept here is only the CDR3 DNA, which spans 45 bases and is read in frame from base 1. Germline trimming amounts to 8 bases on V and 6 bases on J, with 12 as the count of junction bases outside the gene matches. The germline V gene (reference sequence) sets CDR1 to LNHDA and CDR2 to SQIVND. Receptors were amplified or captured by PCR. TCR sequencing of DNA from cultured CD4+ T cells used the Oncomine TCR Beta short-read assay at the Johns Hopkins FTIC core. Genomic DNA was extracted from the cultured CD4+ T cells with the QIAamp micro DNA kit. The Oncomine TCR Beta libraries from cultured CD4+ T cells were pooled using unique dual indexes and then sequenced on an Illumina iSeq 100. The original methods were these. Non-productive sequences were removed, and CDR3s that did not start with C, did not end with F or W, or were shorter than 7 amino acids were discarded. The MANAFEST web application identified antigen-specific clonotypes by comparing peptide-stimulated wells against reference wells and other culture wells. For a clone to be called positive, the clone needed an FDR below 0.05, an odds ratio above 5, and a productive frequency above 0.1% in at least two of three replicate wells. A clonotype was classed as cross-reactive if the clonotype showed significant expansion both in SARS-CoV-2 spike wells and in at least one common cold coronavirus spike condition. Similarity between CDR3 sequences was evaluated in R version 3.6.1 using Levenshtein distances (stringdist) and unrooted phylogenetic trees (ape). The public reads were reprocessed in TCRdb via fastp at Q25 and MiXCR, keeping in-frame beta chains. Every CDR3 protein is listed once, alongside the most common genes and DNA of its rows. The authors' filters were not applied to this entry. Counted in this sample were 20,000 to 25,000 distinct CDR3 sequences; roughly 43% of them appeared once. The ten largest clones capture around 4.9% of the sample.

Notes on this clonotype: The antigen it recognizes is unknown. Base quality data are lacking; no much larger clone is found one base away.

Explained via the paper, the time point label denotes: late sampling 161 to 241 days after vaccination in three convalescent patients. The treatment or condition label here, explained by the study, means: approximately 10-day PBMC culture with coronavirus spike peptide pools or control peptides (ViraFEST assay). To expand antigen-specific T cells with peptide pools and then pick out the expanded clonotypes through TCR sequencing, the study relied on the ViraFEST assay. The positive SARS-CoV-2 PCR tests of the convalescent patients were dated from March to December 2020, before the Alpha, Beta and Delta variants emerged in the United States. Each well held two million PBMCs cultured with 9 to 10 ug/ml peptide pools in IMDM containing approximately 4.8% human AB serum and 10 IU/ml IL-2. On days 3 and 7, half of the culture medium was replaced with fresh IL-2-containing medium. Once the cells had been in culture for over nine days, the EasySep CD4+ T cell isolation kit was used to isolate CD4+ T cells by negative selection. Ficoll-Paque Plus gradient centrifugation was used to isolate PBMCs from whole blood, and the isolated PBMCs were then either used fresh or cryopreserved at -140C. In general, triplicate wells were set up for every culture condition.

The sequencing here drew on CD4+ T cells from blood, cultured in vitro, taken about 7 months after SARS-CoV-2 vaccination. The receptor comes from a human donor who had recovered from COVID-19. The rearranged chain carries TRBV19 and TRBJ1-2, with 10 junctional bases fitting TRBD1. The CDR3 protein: CASSTLGTGADGYTF. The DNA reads TGTGCCAGTTCCACGTTGGGGACAGGGGCCGATGGCTACACCTTC.